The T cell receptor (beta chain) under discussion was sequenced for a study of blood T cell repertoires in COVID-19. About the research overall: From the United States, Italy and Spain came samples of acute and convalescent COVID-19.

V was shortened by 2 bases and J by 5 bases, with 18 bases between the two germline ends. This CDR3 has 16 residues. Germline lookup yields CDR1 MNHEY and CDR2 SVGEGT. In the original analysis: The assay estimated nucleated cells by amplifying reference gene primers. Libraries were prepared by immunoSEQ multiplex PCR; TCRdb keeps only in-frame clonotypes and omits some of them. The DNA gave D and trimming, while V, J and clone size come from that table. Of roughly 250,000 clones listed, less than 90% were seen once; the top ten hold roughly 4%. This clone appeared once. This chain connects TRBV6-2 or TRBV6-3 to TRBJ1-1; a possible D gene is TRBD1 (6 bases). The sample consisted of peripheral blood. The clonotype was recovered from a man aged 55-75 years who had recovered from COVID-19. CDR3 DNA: TGTGCCAGCAGTTACGGGGGGGGCGCGAAATCTACTGAAGCTTTCTTT. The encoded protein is CASSYGGGAKSTEAFF.